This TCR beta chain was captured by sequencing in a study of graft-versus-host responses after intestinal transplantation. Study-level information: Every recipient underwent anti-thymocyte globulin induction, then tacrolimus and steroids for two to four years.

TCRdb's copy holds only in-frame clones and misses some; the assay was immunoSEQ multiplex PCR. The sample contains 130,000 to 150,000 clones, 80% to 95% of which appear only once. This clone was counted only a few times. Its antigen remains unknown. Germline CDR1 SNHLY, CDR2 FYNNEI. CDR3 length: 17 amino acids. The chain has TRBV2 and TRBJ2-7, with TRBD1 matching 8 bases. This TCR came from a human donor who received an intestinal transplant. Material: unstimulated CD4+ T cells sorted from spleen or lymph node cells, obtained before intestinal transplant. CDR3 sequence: CASGGTGIPDPHYEQYF. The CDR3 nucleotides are TGTGCGAGCGGCGGGACAGGAATCCCAGACCCCCACTACGAGCAGTACTTC.